This passage covers 30 T cell receptor beta chains from one sample sequenced in a study of shared clonotypes between healthy human individuals. Sequenced by immunoSEQ multiplex PCR; TCRdb stores in-frame clones only, minus some. The repertoire consists of about 1.5 million clones, with approximately 98% occurring once and the leading ten covering about 0.4%. The sample was naive CD4+ T cells sorted from blood. Subset here: CD45RA+ positively selected. These receptors all come from a young man in good health.

The CDR3 DNA is TGTGCCAGCAGCGTGGACAGTACGGTCTACGAGCAGTACTTC. Translating it yields CASSVDSTVYEQYF. The rearrangement links TRBV5-4 to TRBJ2-7; D perhaps matches TRBD1 (6 bases). This CDR3 contains 14 residues. CDR1 is SGHNT and CDR2 is YYREEE in the germline V gene (reference sequence). V gave up 4 bases and J gave up 3 bases, with 14 bases separating them.

The CDR3 DNA reads TGTGCCAGCAGTCCCACAGGGGGGGCCACTGAAGCTTTCTTT. Its translation is CASSPTGGATEAFF. The chain is built from TRBV6-5 and TRBJ1-1; the match to TRBD1 covers 8 bases. Germline loops: CDR1 MNHEY, CDR2 SVGAGI. V shed 5 bases, J shed 4 bases, and the junction held 6 bases outside the gene matches. CDR3 size: 14 residues.

This clone was seen only once. CDR3 nucleotides: TGCGCCAGCAGCTCGGGTGAGCCTCCCGATACGCAGTATTTT. Protein: CASSSGEPPDTQYF. This chain connects TRBV4-3 to TRBJ2-3; D call uncertain. Germline V gene sequence: CDR1 LGHNA, CDR2 YSLEER. The ends were cut back, 5 bases at V and 6 bases at J, with 15 bases in the middle. This CDR3 is 14 amino acids long.

The chain has TRBV5-4 and TRBJ2-3; 8 bases align to TRBD1. The V gene's germline CDR1 is SGHNT and CDR2 YYREEE (reference sequence). The junction had 3 bases not matched to a gene; V was cut back by 0 bases and J by 6 bases. This CDR3 has 14 amino acids. Written as DNA, the CDR3 is TGTGCCAGCAGCTTGGTGCAGGGGGCTGATACGCAGTATTTT. Amino acid sequence: CASSLVQGADTQYF.

The chain couples TRBV28 to TRBJ2-7; D may be TRBD1 (6 bases). The germline V gene encodes CDR1 MDHEN and CDR2 SYDVKM. CDR3 size: 15 residues. Between the trimmed V and J ends, which lost 6 bases and 6 bases, there was a span of 21 bases. CDR3 sequence reads: CASSFRDIRIGEQYF. In nucleotides, the CDR3 is TGTGCCAGCAGCTTCCGGGACATCCGGATCGGCGAGCAGTACTTC.

The chain is built from TRBV11-2 and TRBJ2-3; D ambiguous. This CDR3 comprises 14 residues. V lost 1 base and J 6 bases, leaving 11 bases between the germline ends. Germline V lookup: CDR1 SGHAT, CDR2 FQNNGV. The CDR3 here is CASSLVPRVDTQYF. CDR3 nucleotide sequence: TGTGCCAGCAGCTTAGTGCCAAGGGTGGATACGCAGTATTTT.

The chain links TRBV5-1 to TRBJ1-1; 7 bases line up with TRBD1. V dropped 0 bases and J dropped 2; count of bases not matched to a gene: 7. The CDR3 sequence is 16 residues long. Germline values: CDR1 SGHRS, CDR2 YFSETQ. The CDR3 is CASSLGVRGTNTEAFF. For the CDR3, the DNA is TGCGCCAGCAGCTTGGGTGTCAGGGGGACCAACACTGAAGCTTTCTTT.

This chain uses TRBV27 with TRBJ2-2, with TRBD2 matching over 10 bases. This CDR3 has 16 amino acids. CDR1 is MNHEY, CDR2 SMNVEV, per germline (reference sequence). Germline trimming cut 4 bases from V and 3 bases from J; bases unmatched to any gene: 5. CDR3 loop: CASSSSSGSYTGELFF. The CDR3 nucleotides are TGTGCCAGCAGTTCCTCTAGCGGGAGTTACACCGGGGAGCTGTTTTTT.

The gene calls are TRBV7-2 and TRBJ2-1; D uncertain. Germline CDR1 SGHTA, CDR2 FQGNSA. Trimming stripped 3 bases from V and 2 bases from J, with 11 bases between. This CDR3 has 15 amino acids. The DNA of the CDR3 is TGTGCCAGCAGCTTCGGGCGGACCGCCTACAATGAGCAGTTCTTC. Translation gives CASSFGRTAYNEQFF.

This rearrangement joins TRBV7-8 to TRBJ2-2; 11 bases are shared with TRBD2. Germline V gives CDR1 SGHVS, CDR2 FQNEAQ. The V segment lost 6 bases and the J segment 6 bases; nucleotides outside the gene matches: 6. The CDR3 consists of 15 residues. CDR3 loop: CASRWTSGPSGELFF. CDR3 nucleotides: TGTGCCAGCAGGTGGACTAGCGGGCCTTCCGGGGAGCTGTTTTTT.

V usage is TRBV5-1 and J usage is TRBJ2-6, with D tentatively TRBD1 or TRBD2 (5 bases each). The CDR3 length is 16 residues. Trimming cost V 0 bases and J 2 bases, with 9 bases left between them. Per the germline V gene, CDR1 is SGHRS and CDR2 is YFSETQ. CDR3 in amino acids: CASSLAGPPGANVLTF. The CDR3 DNA reads as TGCGCCAGCAGCTTGGCGGGACCCCCTGGGGCCAACGTCCTGACTTTC.

The chain couples TRBV15 to TRBJ2-3; D unclear. The germline V gene has CDR1 LNHNV and CDR2 YYDKDF (reference sequence). With 0 bases removed from V and 2 bases from J, the gap between germline ends came to 9 bases. The CDR3 has 15 amino acids. The CDR3 loop reads CATSRDTRTTDTQYF. DNA for the CDR3: TGTGCCACCAGCAGAGATACCCGGACCACAGATACGCAGTATTTT.

The rearrangement joins TRBV4-1 to TRBJ1-4, with 10 bases that match TRBD1. With V trimmed by 5 bases and J by 0 bases, 18 bases remained unmatched. The CDR3 length is 21 residues. Germline V lookup: CDR1 MGHRA, CDR2 YSYEKL. The CDR3 loop is CASSVATGGAGLLTTNEKLFF. DNA of the CDR3: TGCGCCAGCAGCGTCGCGACAGGGGGCGCTGGCCTTCTTACAACTAATGAAAAACTGTTTTTT.

In DNA form, the CDR3 reads TGCAGCGTGGAGGACAGGGGCAAGAACATTCAGTACTTC. Its translation: CSVEDRGKNIQYF. V usage is TRBV29-1 and J usage is TRBJ2-4, with 9 bases lining up with TRBD1. With V trimmed by 6 bases and J by 7 bases, 7 bases remained unmatched. CDR1 is SQVTM and CDR2 is ANQGSEA in the germline V gene. The CDR3 is 13 residues long.

This clone was seen a few times. This sequence joins TRBV28 and TRBJ1-5, with 7 bases matching TRBD1. This CDR3 spans 15 amino acids. The V gene end was trimmed by 11 bases and the J gene end by 3 bases; junction bases not matched to a gene: 13. Germline CDR1 reads MDHEN; CDR2 reads SYDVKM. The CDR3 DNA follows: TGTGCCGGGGGTCGAGCCGGGACAGCCAATCAGCCCCAGCATTTT. Encoded protein: CAGGRAGTANQPQHF.

Regarding this clone: Other DNA sequences in this sample translate to the same CDR3. The chain links TRBV29-1 to TRBJ1-3, with D unresolved. V was trimmed by 6 bases and J by 1 base, leaving 10 bases between them. CDR3 length: 13 amino acids. Germline values: CDR1 SQVTM, CDR2 ANQGSEA. In DNA form, the CDR3 reads TGCAGCGTGGGGTTGGGATCTGGAAACACCATATATTTT. It encodes CSVGLGSGNTIYF.

The rearrangement links TRBV5-1 to TRBJ2-1, with 14 positions matching TRBD2. The germline CDR1 and CDR2 sequences are SGHRS and YFSETQ. Germline trimming cut 0 bases from V and 8 bases from J; bases unmatched to any gene: 10. CDR3 length: 18 residues. As DNA, the CDR3 is TGCGCCAGCAGCTTGGGACTAGCGGGAGGGGAAGATTCCGATGAGCAGTTCTTC. Translation: CASSLGLAGGEDSDEQFF.

The DNA of the CDR3 is TGTGCCAGCAGTGTGCAGTCAACTAATGAAAAACTGTTTTTT. Residues: CASSVQSTNEKLFF. The rearrangement joins TRBV6-1 to TRBJ1-4; unclear D gene. The V gene lost 4 bases and the J gene lost 0 bases, with 6 bases spanning the gap. In germline, CDR1 is MNHNS, CDR2 SASEGT. The CDR3 covers 14 residues.

The gene calls are TRBV11-2 and TRBJ2-4; no clear D gene. The CDR3 length is 13 residues. Trimming shortened V by 6 bases and J by 0 bases, and 6 bases separated the two germline ends. Germline lookup yields CDR1 SGHAT and CDR2 FQNNGV. CDR3 nucleotides: TGTGCCAGCAGATCGGTAGCCAAAAACATTCAGTACTTC. Its translation: CASRSVAKNIQYF.

The chain links TRBV5-1 to TRBJ2-5, with D tentatively TRBD2 (6 bases). Between the trimmed V and J ends, which lost 4 bases and 5 bases, there was a span of 18 bases. The CDR3 has 15 residues. Germline loops: CDR1 SGHRS, CDR2 YFSETQ. The CDR3 here is CASSIRDSRGETQYF. The CDR3 DNA follows: TGCGCCAGCAGCATACGGGACTCTAGGGGTGAGACCCAGTACTTC.

This clone was recorded only once. J is TRBJ2-7 and V is TRBV29-1; D ambiguous. V was shortened by 4 bases and J by 7 bases, with 11 bases between the two germline ends. The germline CDR1 and CDR2 sequences are SQVTM and ANQGSEA. CDR3 length equals 11 residues. The CDR3: CSVAGLREQYF. The DNA for the CDR3 is TGCAGCGTTGCTGGGCTGAGAGAGCAGTACTTC.

The chain uses TRBV11-3 and TRBJ2-3; 9 bases agree with TRBD2. This CDR3 comprises 12 residues. CDR1 is SGHNT, CDR2 YENEEA, per germline. After removal of 5 bases from V and 8 bases from J, the junction contained 2 bases not matched to a gene. CDR3 loop: CASSNSGSTQYF. The DNA of the CDR3 is TGTGCCAGCAGCAATAGCGGGAGTACGCAGTATTTT. Supplemented by reference TRBV11-3 and TRBJ2-3, the full variable domain reads EAGVVQSPRYKIIEKKQPVAFWCNPISGHNTLYWYLQNLGQGPELLIRYENEEAVDDSQLPKDRFSAERLKGVDSTLKIQPAELGDSAVYLCASSNSGSTQYFGPGTRLTVL.

V is TRBV4-3 and J is TRBJ2-7; D is undetermined. Trimming stripped 0 bases from V and 3 bases from J, with 12 bases between. There are 15 residues in the CDR3. Germline V gives CDR1 LGHNA, CDR2 YSLEER. CDR3 sequence (DNA): TGCGCCAGCAGCCAAGATCTGGGGTTACTCTACGAGCAGTACTTC. Its protein is CASSQDLGLLYEQYF.

This chain links TRBV5-1 with TRBJ2-5; D is unresolved. Germline loops: CDR1 SGHRS, CDR2 YFSETQ. V gave up 0 bases and J gave up 5 bases, with 14 bases separating them. CDR3 length: 15 amino acids. This CDR3 is CASSLAAIQGETQYF. The CDR3, as DNA: TGCGCCAGCAGCTTGGCCGCCATCCAAGGGGAGACCCAGTACTTC.

This clone was detected only once. Other DNA sequences in the same sample also yield this CDR3. The chain combines TRBV5-1 with TRBJ2-7, with 11 bases aligning to TRBD2. CDR3 length equals 15 residues. Germline V gives CDR1 SGHRS, CDR2 YFSETQ. V lost 4 bases, J lost 2 bases, and 5 bases stayed unmatched. The CDR3 sequence: CASSLGTSGAYEQYF. CDR3 DNA: TGCGCCAGCAGCCTCGGGACTAGCGGTGCCTACGAGCAGTACTTC.

V usage is TRBV9 and J usage is TRBJ2-1; 9 bases fit TRBD2. J was trimmed by 8 bases and V by 0 bases; bases with no gene match: 9. The length of the CDR3 is 16 residues. Germline assignment: CDR1 SGDLS and CDR2 YYNGEE. DNA of the CDR3: TGTGCCAGCAGCGTAGGTGCGGGAGGGCCGGGGTATGAGCAGTTCTTC. Its protein is CASSVGAGGPGYEQFF. Variable domain in full (rest from reference TRBV9 and TRBJ2-1): DSGVTQTPKHLITATGQRVTLRCSPRSGDLSVYWYQQSLDQGLQFLIQYYNGEERAKGNILERFSAQQFPDLHSELNLSSLELGDSALYFCASSVGAGGPGYEQFFGPGTRLTVL.

The rearrangement links TRBV7-9 to TRBJ1-1; perhaps TRBD1 as D (6 bases). The CDR3 loop spans 16 amino acids. Per the germline V gene, CDR1 is SEHNR and CDR2 is FQNEAQ (reference sequence). Between the trimmed V and J ends, which lost 4 bases and 4 bases, there was a span of 19 bases. CDR3 DNA sequence: TGTGCCAGCAGCTCTGGACAGTGGAACATGGGCACTGAAGCTTTCTTT. This translates into CASSSGQWNMGTEAFF.

The chain is built from TRBV7-6 and TRBJ2-3; TRBD2 aligns across 12 bases. Germline V gives CDR1 SGHVS, CDR2 FNYEAQ. The junction had 7 bases not matched to a gene; V was cut back by 5 bases and J by 4 bases. The CDR3 length is 16 residues. CDR3 protein: CASSRSSGRASDTQYF. CDR3 bases: TGTGCCAGCAGCCGTTCTAGCGGGAGGGCTTCAGATACGCAGTATTTT.

This chain connects TRBV28 to TRBJ2-3, with 15 positions matching TRBD2. The CDR3 consists of 18 residues. The germline gives CDR1 MDHEN, CDR2 SYDVKM. Germline trimming cut 5 bases from V and 2 bases from J; bases unmatched to any gene: 8. The CDR3 DNA reads TGTGCCAGCAGTCCCGGGACTAGCGGGAGGTTCTTCACAGATACGCAGTATTTT. This translates into CASSPGTSGRFFTDTQYF.

This rearrangement joins TRBV29-1 to TRBJ2-1, with D possibly matching TRBD1 (6 bases). The germline gives CDR1 SQVTM, CDR2 ANQGSEA. The CDR3 length is 13 residues. V gave up 8 bases and J gave up 3 bases, with 14 bases separating them. Written as DNA, the CDR3 is TGCAGCACGAGACAGGACCGCTACAATGAGCAGTTCTTC. Translation: CSTRQDRYNEQFF.